What follows is one T cell receptor (beta chain) and its context. Its antigen is not known. The data are from a study of beta chain features in type 1 diabetes. Study results and caveats: All four CD4+ subsets from Type 1 diabetes patients carried moderately but significantly shorter TCRB CDR3s. Patients with type 1 diabetes showed fewer VDJ junction insertions and more deletions. Comparison showed that naive, central memory and Treg TCRB repertoires appeared more similar among patients than among healthy donors. Whether TCRB rearrangement is influenced by HLA type went unresolved here.

The CDR3 is made up of 14 amino acids. Trimming shortened V by 3 bases and J by 10 bases, and 16 bases separated the two germline ends. CDR1 is KGHSH and CDR2 is LQKENI in the germline V gene. Investigators reverse transcribed all isolated RNA, so they sequenced expressed TCRB transcripts. Sequencing was performed with immunoSEQ multiplex PCR; in TCRdb, only in-frame clones are kept and a portion is missing. The profile covers roughly 150,000 clones, with 7.5% to 8.5% appearing a single time and 0.5% to 0.55% taken by the ten largest. The origin of this receptor is a man between 18 and 29 years old with type 1 diabetes. The genes are TRBV18 and TRBJ1-5, with D perhaps TRBD1 (5 bases). The sequenced sample was central memory CD4+ T cells from blood. Written as DNA, the CDR3 is TGTGCCAGCTCACCTAGCGGGACGGTTCCACCCCAGCATTTT. This translates into CASSPSGTVPPQHF.